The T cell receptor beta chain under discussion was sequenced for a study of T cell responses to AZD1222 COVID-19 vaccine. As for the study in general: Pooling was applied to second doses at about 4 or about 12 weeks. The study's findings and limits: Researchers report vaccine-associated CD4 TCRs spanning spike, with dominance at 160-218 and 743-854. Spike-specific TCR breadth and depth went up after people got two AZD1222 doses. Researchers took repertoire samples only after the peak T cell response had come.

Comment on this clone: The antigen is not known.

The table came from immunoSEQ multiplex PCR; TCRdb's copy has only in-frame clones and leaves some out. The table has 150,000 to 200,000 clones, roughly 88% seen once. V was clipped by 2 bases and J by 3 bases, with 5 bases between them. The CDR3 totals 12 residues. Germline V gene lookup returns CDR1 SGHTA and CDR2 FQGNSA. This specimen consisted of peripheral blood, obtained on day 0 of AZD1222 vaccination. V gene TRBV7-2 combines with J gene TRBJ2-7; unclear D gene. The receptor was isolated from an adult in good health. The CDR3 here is CASSLTVYEQYF. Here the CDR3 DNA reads TGTGCCAGCAGCTTAACGGTCTACGAGCAGTACTTC.